This T cell receptor (beta chain) was found in a study of T-cell reconstitution after alpha-beta-depleted transplantation in children. V lost 4 bases, J lost 0 bases, and 7 bases lay in between. CDR3 length: 14 amino acids. From germline, CDR1 is LNHDA and CDR2 SQIVND (reference sequence). It was with unique molecular identifiers that the TCRbeta library was prepared. TCRdb reprocessed the PCR reads via MiXCR and lists one record per CDR3 protein. The table has around 250,000 distinct CDR3 sequences, almost 10% seen once. This clonotype was counted only a few times. Material: PBMCs from the stem cell graft donor, obtained from the stem cell graft. The chain has TRBV19 and TRBJ1-5, with D unresolved. This TCR was recovered from a human donor who donated a stem cell graft to a child with SCID. CDR3 DNA sequence: TGTGCCAGTAGTAGGCCAGGTAGCAATCAGCCCCAGCATTTT. This translates into CASSRPGSNQPQHF.